This T cell receptor beta chain originates from a study of cytomegalovirus exposure and HLA in healthy donors. Findings and limits, study-wide: Cytomegalovirus association was assigned to approximately 160 TCR beta chains. Most TCR sequences were rare, but some public TCRs occurred in many donors. Reports indicated that the classifier achieved high specificity and sensitivity in diagnosing cytomegalovirus status.

Donors were drawn from the roughly 110-subject validation cohort, separate from the approximately 700-subject first cohort. Method: immunoSEQ multiplex PCR; TCRdb's copy keeps in-frame clones and lacks some. The profile shows 200,000 to 250,000 clones, roughly 84% of them singletons. CDR1 and CDR2 from the germline V gene are SGHAT and FQDESV (reference sequence). CDR3 length: 14 amino acids. Deletions cut 2 bases from V and 2 bases from J, with 10 bases between. A word on this clone: Its matching antigen is unknown.

Sequencing input: PBMCs. The sequence came from a woman in her late teens or twenties in good health and CMV-seropositive. J is TRBJ2-7 and V is TRBV11-1, with D possibly matching TRBD2 (5 bases). Here the CDR3 reads CASSLTSLAYEQYF. Here the CDR3 DNA reads TGTGCCAGCAGCTTAACTAGTTTGGCCTACGAGCAGTACTTC.